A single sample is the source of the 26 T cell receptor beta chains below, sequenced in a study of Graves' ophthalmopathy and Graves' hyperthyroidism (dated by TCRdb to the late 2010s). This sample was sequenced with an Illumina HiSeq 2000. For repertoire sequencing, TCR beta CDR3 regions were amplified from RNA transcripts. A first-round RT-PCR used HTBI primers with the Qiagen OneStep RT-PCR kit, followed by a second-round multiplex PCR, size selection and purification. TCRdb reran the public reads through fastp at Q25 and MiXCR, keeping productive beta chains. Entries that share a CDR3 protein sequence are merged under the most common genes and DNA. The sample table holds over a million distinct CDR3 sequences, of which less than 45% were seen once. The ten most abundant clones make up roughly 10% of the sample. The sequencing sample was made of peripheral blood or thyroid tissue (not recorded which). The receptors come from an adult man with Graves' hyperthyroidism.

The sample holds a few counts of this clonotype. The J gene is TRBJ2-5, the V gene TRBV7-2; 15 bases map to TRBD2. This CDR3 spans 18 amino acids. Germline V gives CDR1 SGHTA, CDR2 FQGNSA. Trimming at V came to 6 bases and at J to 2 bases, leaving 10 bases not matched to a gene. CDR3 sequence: CASSPGLAGGPGQETQYF. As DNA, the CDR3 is TGTGCCAGCAGTCCCGGACTAGCGGGGGGGCCGGGGCAAGAGACCCAGTACTTC. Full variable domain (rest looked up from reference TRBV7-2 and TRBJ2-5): GAGVSQSPSNKVTEKGKDVELRCDPISGHTALYWYRQSLGQGLEFLIYFQGNSAPDKSGLPSDRFSAERTGGSVSTLTIQRTQQEDSAVYLCASSPGLAGGPGQETQYFGPGTRLLVL.

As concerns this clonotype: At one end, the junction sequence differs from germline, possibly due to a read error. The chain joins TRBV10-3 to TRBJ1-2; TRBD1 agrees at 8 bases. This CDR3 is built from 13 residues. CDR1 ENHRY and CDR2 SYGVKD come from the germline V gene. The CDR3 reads CAIRDREADGCTF. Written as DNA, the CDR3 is TGTGCCATCAGGGACAGGGAAGCGGATGGCTGCACCTTT.

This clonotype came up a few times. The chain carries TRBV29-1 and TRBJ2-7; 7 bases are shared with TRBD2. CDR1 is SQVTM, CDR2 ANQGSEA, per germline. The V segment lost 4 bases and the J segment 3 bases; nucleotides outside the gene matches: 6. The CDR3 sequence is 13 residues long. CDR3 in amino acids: CSVVRGGIYEQYF. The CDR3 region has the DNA TGCAGCGTTGTACGCGGGGGTATCTACGAGCAGTACTTC.

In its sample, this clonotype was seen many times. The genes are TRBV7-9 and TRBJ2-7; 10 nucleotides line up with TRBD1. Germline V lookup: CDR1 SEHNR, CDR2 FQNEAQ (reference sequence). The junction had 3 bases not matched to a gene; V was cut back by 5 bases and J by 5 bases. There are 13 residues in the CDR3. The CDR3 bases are TGTGCCAGCAGCCAGGGACAGGGGCACGAGCAGTACTTC. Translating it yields CASSQGQGHEQYF. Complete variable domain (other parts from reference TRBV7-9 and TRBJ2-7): DTGVSQNPRHKITKRGQNVTFRCDPISEHNRLYWYRQTLGQGPEFLTYFQNEAQLEKSRLLSDRFSAERPKGSFSTLEIQRTEQGDSAMYLCASSQGQGHEQYFGPGTRLTVT.

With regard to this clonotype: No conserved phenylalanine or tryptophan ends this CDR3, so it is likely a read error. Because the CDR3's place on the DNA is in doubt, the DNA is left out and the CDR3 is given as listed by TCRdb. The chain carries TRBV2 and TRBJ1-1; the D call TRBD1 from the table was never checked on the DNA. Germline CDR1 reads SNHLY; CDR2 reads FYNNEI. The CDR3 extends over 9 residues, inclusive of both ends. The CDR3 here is CASSEQGVV.

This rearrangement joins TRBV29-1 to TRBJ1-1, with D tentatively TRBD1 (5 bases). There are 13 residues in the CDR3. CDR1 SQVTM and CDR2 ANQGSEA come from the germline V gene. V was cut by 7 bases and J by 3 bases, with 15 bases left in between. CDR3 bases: TGCAGCGCCGGGCAGGGCGTAGACACTGAAGCTTTCTTT. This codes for CSAGQGVDTEAFF.

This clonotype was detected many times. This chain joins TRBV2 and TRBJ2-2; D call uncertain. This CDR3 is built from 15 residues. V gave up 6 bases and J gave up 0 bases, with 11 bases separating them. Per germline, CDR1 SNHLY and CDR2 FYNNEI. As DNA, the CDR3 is TGTGCCAGCAGAGTCCACAGTGCGAACACCGGGGAGCTGTTTTTT. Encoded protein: CASRVHSANTGELFF.

CDR3 DNA sequence: TGTGCCAGCAGGAGGCTCCCAGGGGGGGCGAATCAGCCCCAGCATTTT. This encodes CASRRLPGGANQPQHF. J is TRBJ1-5 and V is TRBV2; TRBD1 agrees at 7 bases. Germline CDR1 reads SNHLY; CDR2 reads FYNNEI. J lost 4 bases, V lost 6 bases, and 12 bases had no gene match. The CDR3 consists of 16 residues.

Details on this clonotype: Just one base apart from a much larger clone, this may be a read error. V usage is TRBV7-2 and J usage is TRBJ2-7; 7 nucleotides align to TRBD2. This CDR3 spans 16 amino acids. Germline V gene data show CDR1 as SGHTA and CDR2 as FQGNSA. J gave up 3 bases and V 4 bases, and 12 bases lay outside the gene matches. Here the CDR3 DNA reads TGTGCCAGCAGCTCACAAGGGCGCGGGGGACGCTACGAGCAGTACTTC. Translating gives CASSSQGRGGRYEQYF. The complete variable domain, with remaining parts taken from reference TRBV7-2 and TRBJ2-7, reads GAGVSQSPSNKVTEKGKDVELRCDPISGHTALYWYRQSLGQGLEFLIYFQGNSAPDKSGLPSDRFSAERTGGSVSTLTIQRTQQEDSAVYLCASSSQGRGGRYEQYFGPGTRLTVT.

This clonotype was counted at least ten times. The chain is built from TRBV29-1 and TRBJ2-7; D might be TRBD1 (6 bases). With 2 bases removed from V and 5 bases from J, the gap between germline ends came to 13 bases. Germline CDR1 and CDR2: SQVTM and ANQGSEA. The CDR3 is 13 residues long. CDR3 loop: CSVETTGRHEQYF. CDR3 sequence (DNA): TGCAGCGTTGAAACAACAGGGCGCCACGAGCAGTACTTC.

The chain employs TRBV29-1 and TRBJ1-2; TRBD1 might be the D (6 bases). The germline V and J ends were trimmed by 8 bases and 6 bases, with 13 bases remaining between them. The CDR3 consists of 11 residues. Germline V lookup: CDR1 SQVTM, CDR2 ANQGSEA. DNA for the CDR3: TGCAGCCTCAGGGGAGGGAATGGCTACACCTTC. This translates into CSLRGGNGYTF.

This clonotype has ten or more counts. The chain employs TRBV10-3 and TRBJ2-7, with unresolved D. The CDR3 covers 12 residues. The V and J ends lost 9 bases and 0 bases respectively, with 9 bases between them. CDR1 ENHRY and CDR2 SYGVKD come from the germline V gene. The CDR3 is CAMGSSSYEQYF. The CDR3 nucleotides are TGTGCCATGGGATCGAGCTCCTACGAGCAGTACTTC.

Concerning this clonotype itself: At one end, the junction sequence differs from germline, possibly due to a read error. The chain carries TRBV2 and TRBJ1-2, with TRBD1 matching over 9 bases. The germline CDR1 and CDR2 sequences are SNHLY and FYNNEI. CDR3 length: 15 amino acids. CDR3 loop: CASTRGTGFNYGHTF. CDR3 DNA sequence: TGTGCCAGCACCAGAGGGACAGGGTTCAACTATGGCCACACCTTC.

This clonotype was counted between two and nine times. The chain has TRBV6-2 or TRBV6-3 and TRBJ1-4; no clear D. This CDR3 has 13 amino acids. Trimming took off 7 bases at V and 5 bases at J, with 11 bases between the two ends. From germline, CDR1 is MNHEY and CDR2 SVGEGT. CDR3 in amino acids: CASKRGPNEKLFF. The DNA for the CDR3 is TGTGCCAGCAAGCGGGGTCCGAATGAAAAACTGTTTTTT.

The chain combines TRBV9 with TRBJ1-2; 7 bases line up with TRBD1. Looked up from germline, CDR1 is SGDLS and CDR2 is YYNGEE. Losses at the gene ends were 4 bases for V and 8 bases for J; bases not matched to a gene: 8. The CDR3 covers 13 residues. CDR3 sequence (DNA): TGTGCCAGCAGCCTCGGGACAGTTGTCGGCTACACCTTC. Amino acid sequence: CASSLGTVVGYTF.

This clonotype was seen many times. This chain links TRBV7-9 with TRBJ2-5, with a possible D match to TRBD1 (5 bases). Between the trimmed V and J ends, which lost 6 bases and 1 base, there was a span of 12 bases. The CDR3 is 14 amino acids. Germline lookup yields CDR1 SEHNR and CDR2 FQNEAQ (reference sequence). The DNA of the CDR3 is TGTGCCAGCAGTAAACAGGCTATCCAAGAGACCCAGTACTTC. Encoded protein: CASSKQAIQETQYF.

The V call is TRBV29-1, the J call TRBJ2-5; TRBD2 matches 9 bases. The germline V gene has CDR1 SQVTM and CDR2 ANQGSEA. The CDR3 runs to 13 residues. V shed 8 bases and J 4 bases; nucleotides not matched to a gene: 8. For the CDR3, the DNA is TGCAGCCTTGGTAGCGGGAGCGGAGAGACCCAGTACTTC. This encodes CSLGSGSGETQYF. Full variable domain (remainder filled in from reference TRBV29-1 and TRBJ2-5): SAVISQKPSRDICQRGTSLTIQCQVDSQVTMMFWYRQQPGQSLTLIATANQGSEATYESGFVIDKFPISRPNLTFSTLTVSNMSPEDSSIYLCSLGSGSGETQYFGPGTRLLVL.

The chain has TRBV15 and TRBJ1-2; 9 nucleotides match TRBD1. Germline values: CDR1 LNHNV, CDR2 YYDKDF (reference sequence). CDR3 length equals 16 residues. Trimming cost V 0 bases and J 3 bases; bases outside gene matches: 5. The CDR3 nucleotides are TGTGCCACCAGCAGAGACCCACAGGGGGCGGACTATGGCTACACCTTC. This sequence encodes CATSRDPQGADYGYTF.

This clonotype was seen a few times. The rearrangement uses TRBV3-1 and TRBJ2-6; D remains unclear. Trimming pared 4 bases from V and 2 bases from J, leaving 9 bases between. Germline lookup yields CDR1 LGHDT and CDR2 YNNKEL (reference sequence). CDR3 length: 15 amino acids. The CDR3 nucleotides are TGTGCCAGCAGCCCCACGGTTACTGGGGCCAACGTCCTGACTTTC. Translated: CASSPTVTGANVLTF.

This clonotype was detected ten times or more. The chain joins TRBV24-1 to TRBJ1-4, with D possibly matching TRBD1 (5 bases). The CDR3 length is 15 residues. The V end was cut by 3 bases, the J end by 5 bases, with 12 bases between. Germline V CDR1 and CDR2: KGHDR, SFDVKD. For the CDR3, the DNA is TGTGCCACCAGTGATGGGACGGGTAGGAATGAAAAACTGTTTTTT. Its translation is CATSDGTGRNEKLFF.

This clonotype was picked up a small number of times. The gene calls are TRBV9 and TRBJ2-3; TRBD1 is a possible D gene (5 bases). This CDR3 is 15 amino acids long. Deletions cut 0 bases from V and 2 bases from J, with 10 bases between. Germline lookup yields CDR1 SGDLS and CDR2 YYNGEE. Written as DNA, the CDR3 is TGTGCCAGCAGCGTAGATGACAGCTACACAGATACGCAGTATTTT. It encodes CASSVDDSYTDTQYF.

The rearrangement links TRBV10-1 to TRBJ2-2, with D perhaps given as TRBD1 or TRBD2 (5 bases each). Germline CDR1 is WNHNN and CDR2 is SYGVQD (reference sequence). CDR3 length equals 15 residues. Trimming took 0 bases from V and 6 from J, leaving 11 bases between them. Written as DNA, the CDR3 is TGCGCCAGCAGTGAGTCGGTTTCGGGGCCCGGGGAGCTGTTTTTT. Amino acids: CASSESVSGPGELFF.

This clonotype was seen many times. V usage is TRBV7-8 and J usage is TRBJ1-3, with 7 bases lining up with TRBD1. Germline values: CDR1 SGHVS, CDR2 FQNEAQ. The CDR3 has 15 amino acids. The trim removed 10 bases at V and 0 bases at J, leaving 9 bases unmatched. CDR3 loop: CATSTYRGSGNTIYF. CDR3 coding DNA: TGTGCCACTTCCACCTACAGGGGCTCTGGAAACACCATATATTTT. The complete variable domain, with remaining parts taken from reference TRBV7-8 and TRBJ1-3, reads GAGVSQSPRYKVAKRGQDVALRCDPISGHVSLFWYQQALGQGPEFLTYFQNEAQLDKSGLPSDRFFAERPEGSVSTLKIQRTQQEDSAVYLCATSTYRGSGNTIYFGEGSWLTVV.

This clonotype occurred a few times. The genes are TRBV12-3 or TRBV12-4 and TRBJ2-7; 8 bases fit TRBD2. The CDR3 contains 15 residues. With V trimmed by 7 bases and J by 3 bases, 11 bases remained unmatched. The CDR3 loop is CASIQGRGGGYEQYF. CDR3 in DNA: TGTGCCAGCATCCAGGGACGGGGGGGAGGCTACGAGCAGTACTTC.

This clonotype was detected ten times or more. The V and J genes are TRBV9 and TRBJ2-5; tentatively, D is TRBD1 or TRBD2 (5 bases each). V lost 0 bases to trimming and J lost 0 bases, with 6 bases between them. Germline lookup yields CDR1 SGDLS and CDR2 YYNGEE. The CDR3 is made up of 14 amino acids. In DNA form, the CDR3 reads TGTGCCAGCAGCGTAGGGGGGTACCAAGAGACCCAGTACTTC. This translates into CASSVGGYQETQYF.

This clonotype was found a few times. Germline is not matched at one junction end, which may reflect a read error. The CDR3 region is CASSVESYNSPLHF. DNA for the CDR3: TGTGCCAGCAGTGTTGAAAGTTATAATTCACCCCTCCACTTT. J is TRBJ1-6 and V is TRBV10-2; D not resolved. CDR1 is WSHSY and CDR2 is SAAADI in the germline V gene. The CDR3 runs 14 residues.